This entry lists 7 T cell receptor beta chains sequenced from one sample in a study of OX40 agonist ivuxolimab in advanced cancers. Sequencing was performed with immunoSEQ multiplex PCR; in TCRdb, only in-frame clones are kept and a portion is missing. The repertoire holds around 69,000 clones, with over 75% as singletons. This material consisted of CD4+ or CD8+ T cells sorted from blood, taken in a trial of the OX40 agonist ivuxolimab. These TCRs come from an adult with an advanced solid tumor such as melanoma, head and neck, liver or kidney cancer.

The chain carries TRBV28 and TRBJ2-1; D is unresolved. The CDR3 is 19 amino acids. CDR1 is MDHEN, CDR2 SYDVKM, per germline. Trimming cost V 7 bases and J 4 bases, with 29 bases left between them. CDR3 protein: CASTTKVAAAKSLYNEQFF. Written as DNA, the CDR3 is TGTGCCAGCACCACGAAGGTCGCGGCAGCCAAGTCTCTGTACAATGAGCAGTTCTTC.

This sequence joins TRBV6-5 and TRBJ1-1, with D uncertain. V lost 3 bases and J lost 1, with 6 bases in between. In germline, CDR1 is MNHEY, CDR2 SVGAGI. The CDR3 contains 13 residues. The DNA for the CDR3 is TGTGCCAGCAGTTATCGGGCGAACACTGAAGCTTTCTTT. Its protein product is CASSYRANTEAFF.

J is TRBJ2-5 and V is TRBV7-9; 7 bases are a match to TRBD1. Per germline, CDR1 SEHNR and CDR2 FQNEAQ (reference sequence). J lost 5 bases, V lost 2 bases, and 14 bases had no gene match. This CDR3 is 17 amino acids long. The CDR3 here is CASSLTLTGALGETQYF. The CDR3 DNA reads TGTGCCAGCAGCTTAACCCTCACAGGGGCGTTGGGGGAGACCCAGTACTTC.

The V and J genes are TRBV11-2 and TRBJ2-1; D is unresolved. V lost 2 bases and J lost 2, with 13 bases in between. CDR3 length: 16 residues. Germline V CDR1 and CDR2: SGHAT, FQNNGV. In DNA, the CDR3 is TGTGCCAGCAGCTTACCCACGTCTTGGGCCTACAATGAGCAGTTCTTC. Translated: CASSLPTSWAYNEQFF.

Written as DNA, the CDR3 is TGTGCCAGCAGCCCCCTCCCTGGTGGAAACACTGAAGCTTTCTTT. This codes for CASSPLPGGNTEAFF. This chain uses TRBV7-8 with TRBJ1-1; no definite D call. The V gene lost 5 bases and the J gene lost 2 bases, with 15 bases spanning the gap. Germline V CDR1 and CDR2: SGHVS, FQNEAQ. This CDR3 is 15 amino acids long.

The rearrangement uses TRBV14 and TRBJ2-7; D gene uncertain. Germline V gene data show CDR1 as SGHDN and CDR2 as FVKESK. CDR3 length: 13 residues. V gave up 6 bases and J gave up 6 bases, with 15 bases separating them. CDR3 coding DNA: TGTGCCAGCAGTCCAGGACCAGAAATCGAGCAGTACTTC. Translated: CASSPGPEIEQYF. Looking up the rest from reference TRBV14 and TRBJ2-7 gives the full variable domain: EAGVTQFPSHSVIEKGQTVTLRCDPISGHDNLYWYRRVMGKEIKFLLHFVKESKQDESGMPNNRFLAERTGGTYSTLKVQPAELEDSGVYFCASSPGPEIEQYFGPGTRLTVT.

This clone was detected only once. The chain is built from TRBV5-4 and TRBJ2-7, with D perhaps TRBD1 (5 bases). Germline V gives CDR1 SGHNT, CDR2 YYREEE (reference sequence). V was shortened by 2 bases and J by 2 bases, with 11 bases between the two germline ends. The CDR3 runs 14 residues. The CDR3 DNA reads as TGTGCCAGCAGCTTCCAGGGTGGGCCCTACGAGCAGTACTTC. Translating gives CASSFQGGPYEQYF.